The present entry profiles one T cell receptor (beta chain) with its context. Its specificity is unknown. TCRdb's table, derived via immunoSEQ multiplex PCR, lists solely in-frame clones and lacks some. In the table there are 150,000 to 200,000 clones, around 93% of which are singletons. The data are from a study of T cell responses to AZD1222 COVID-19 vaccine. On the study more broadly: Recipients boosted at about 4 weeks or about 12 weeks are pooled. Broader study findings: Without day 14 samples, only post-peak T cell repertoires were studied. Donor demographics were predominantly white British with a female majority; clonal diversity may be underestimated. Baseline antibody screening turned up just a handful of seropositive AZD1222 recipients.

Looked up from germline, CDR1 is KGHDR and CDR2 is SFDVKD. There are 14 residues in the CDR3. With 4 bases removed from V and 2 bases from J, the gap between germline ends came to 11 bases. The clonotype comes from an adult in good health. The source was peripheral blood, collected on day 0 of AZD1222 vaccination. V is TRBV24-1 and J is TRBJ2-7; D gene unclear. CDR3 loop: CATSDSAHPYEQYF. DNA for the CDR3: TGTGCCACCAGTGACTCGGCCCACCCCTACGAGCAGTACTTC.